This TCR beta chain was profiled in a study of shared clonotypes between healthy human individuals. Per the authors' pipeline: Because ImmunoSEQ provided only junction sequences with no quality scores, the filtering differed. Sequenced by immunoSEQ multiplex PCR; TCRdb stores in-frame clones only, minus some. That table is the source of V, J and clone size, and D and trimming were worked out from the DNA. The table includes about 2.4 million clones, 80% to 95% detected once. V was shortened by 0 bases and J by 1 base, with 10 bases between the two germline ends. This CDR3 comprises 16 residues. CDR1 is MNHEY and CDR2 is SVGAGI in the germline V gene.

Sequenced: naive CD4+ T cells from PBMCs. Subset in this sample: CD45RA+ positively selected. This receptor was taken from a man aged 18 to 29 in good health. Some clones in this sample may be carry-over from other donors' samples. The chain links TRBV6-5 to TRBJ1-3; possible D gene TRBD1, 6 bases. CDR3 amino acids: CASSYSPRGSGNTIYF. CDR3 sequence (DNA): TGTGCCAGCAGTTACTCACCGAGGGGGTCTGGAAACACCATATATTTT.